The 27 T cell receptor beta chains listed next were all sequenced from one sample in a study of blood T cells in healthy people across ages. Through a sample-barcoded 5' primer and a J-beta primer mix, a second PCR was run for roughly 7 to 12 cycles. Via MiXCR, TCRdb re-called the 5' RACE reads, giving one row per CDR3 protein. Of 1.5 million to 2 million distinct CDR3 sequences listed, roughly two fifths are singletons. Sequenced input: blood. The receptors were gathered from a human donor in good health.

The V and J genes are TRBV2 and TRBJ1-2; a weak D match, TRBD1 (6 bases). The CDR3 is 13 residues long. V was pared by 5 bases and J by 7 bases, with 14 bases between. Germline V CDR1 and CDR2: SNHLY, FYNNEI. CDR3 nucleotide sequence: TGTGCCAGCAGTTACCTTCTGGGGGCTGGCTACACCTTC. Protein: CASSYLLGAGYTF.

CDR3 protein: CSARRTGSSNQPQHF. DNA for the CDR3: TGCAGTGCTAGACGGACAGGGTCTAGCAATCAGCCCCAGCATTTT. The J gene is TRBJ1-5, the V gene TRBV20-1; 8 bases agree with TRBD1. V shed 2 bases, J shed 0 bases, and the junction held 3 bases outside the gene matches. This CDR3 has 15 amino acids. Germline CDR1 is DFQATT and CDR2 is SNEGSKA (reference sequence).

V and J are TRBV7-2 and TRBJ2-7, with D perhaps TRBD2 (5 bases). Trimming removed 5 bases from V and 6 bases from J, with 11 bases in between. The V gene's germline CDR1 is SGHTA and CDR2 FQGNSA. CDR3 length: 12 residues. The CDR3 sequence is CASSPGNIEQYF. In DNA, the CDR3 is TGTGCCAGCAGCCCCGGGAATATCGAGCAGTACTTC.

This clonotype has only a few counts. This chain uses TRBV10-3 with TRBJ2-3; D is unclear. Germline V gives CDR1 ENHRY, CDR2 SYGVKD. V was clipped by 3 bases and J by 2 bases, with 3 bases between them. The CDR3 loop spans 12 amino acids. The CDR3: CAISDHTDTQYF. The CDR3 coding sequence is TGTGCCATCAGTGACCACACAGATACGCAGTATTTT.

This rearrangement joins TRBV6-5 to TRBJ2-1; D is unclear. V was trimmed by 0 bases and J by 2 bases, leaving 11 bases between them. The germline gives CDR1 MNHEY, CDR2 SVGAGI. The CDR3 spans 16 residues. CDR3 loop: CASSYSAALAYNEQFF. The CDR3 DNA reads as TGTGCCAGCAGTTACTCTGCGGCCCTCGCCTACAATGAGCAGTTCTTC.

This clonotype came up a few times. The chain links TRBV12-3 or TRBV12-4 to TRBJ1-2; possible D gene TRBD1, 5 bases. CDR3 length equals 16 residues. Trimming removed 2 bases at V and 4 bases at J, with 17 bases between. CDR3 sequence (DNA): TGTGCCAGCAGTTTAAGGGGAGGGAATAAACTCTATGGCTACACCTTC. It specifies CASSLRGGNKLYGYTF.

As to this clonotype: It is likely a read error, because the conserved phenylalanine at the end of the CDR3 is missing. The chain has TRBV20-1 and TRBJ2-1; 12 nucleotides line up with TRBD2. Looked up from germline, CDR1 is DFQATT and CDR2 is SNEGSKA (reference sequence). This CDR3 is built from 13 residues. V was pared by 5 bases and J by 4 bases, with 0 bases of the junction left unmatched. In DNA, the CDR3 is TGCAGTGCTGGACTAGCGGGGTACAATGAGCAGTTCTTA. Amino acid sequence: CSAGLAGYNEQFL.

This clonotype has just a few counts. V is TRBV10-3 and J is TRBJ2-3; D is undetermined. The V gene lost 11 bases and the J gene lost 1 base, with 19 bases spanning the gap. The CDR3 is made up of 15 amino acids. CDR1 ENHRY and CDR2 SYGVKD come from the germline V gene. The CDR3 nucleotides are TGTGCCCACATCGTAGGTTATCGCGGCACAGATACGCAGTATTTT. Translating gives CAHIVGYRGTDTQYF.

J is TRBJ2-1 and V is TRBV11-2; D is unclear. V gave up 2 bases and J gave up 8 bases, with 13 bases separating them. Germline V lookup: CDR1 SGHAT, CDR2 FQNNGV. This CDR3 region has 14 residues. This CDR3 is CASSLQLGFDEQFF. In DNA, the CDR3 is TGTGCCAGCAGCTTACAGTTGGGTTTCGATGAGCAGTTCTTC.

This chain's CDR3 is CASRSPGQNTEAFF. As DNA, the CDR3 is TGTGCCAGCAGATCACCCGGACAAAACACTGAAGCTTTCTTT. The V and J genes are TRBV12-3 or TRBV12-4 and TRBJ1-1; possible D gene TRBD1, 5 bases. The CDR3 contains 14 residues. Trimming took off 6 bases at V and 2 bases at J, with 13 bases between the two ends.

This clonotype has more than one count but fewer than ten. This sequence joins TRBV6-5 and TRBJ2-5; 10 bases map to TRBD1. CDR1 MNHEY and CDR2 SVGAGI come from the germline V gene. The CDR3 extends over 15 amino acids. The V segment lost 6 bases and the J segment 4 bases; nucleotides outside the gene matches: 8. The CDR3 region is CASRAGTGALETQYF. The CDR3 DNA is TGTGCCAGCAGAGCCGGGACAGGGGCCTTAGAGACCCAGTACTTC.

This clonotype was seen once. The DNA of the CDR3 is TGTGCCAGCAGCCCCCTGAGGCCGGGCACTGAAGCTTTCTTT. The encoded protein is CASSPLRPGTEAFF. V usage is TRBV7-8 and J usage is TRBJ1-1; D is undetermined. The CDR3 is 14 residues long. Germline CDR1 is SGHVS and CDR2 is FQNEAQ. The V end lost 5 bases, the J end lost 4 bases, and 14 bases lay between the germline ends. The complete variable domain, with remaining parts taken from reference TRBV7-8 and TRBJ1-1, reads GAGVSQSPRYKVAKRGQDVALRCDPISGHVSLFWYQQALGQGPEFLTYFQNEAQLDKSGLPSDRFFAERPEGSVSTLKIQRTQQEDSAVYLCASSPLRPGTEAFFGQGTRLTVV.

This chain connects TRBV5-5 to TRBJ2-1; D is possibly TRBD2 (6 bases). Trimming stripped 3 bases from V and 12 bases from J, with 13 bases between. The V gene's germline CDR1 is SGHKS and CDR2 YYEKEE (reference sequence). This CDR3 is 12 amino acids long. Here the CDR3 DNA reads TGTGCCAGCAGCTCTTTGGAGGGTAGGCAGTTCTTC. It is translated as CASSSLEGRQFF.

This clonotype was counted a few times. The chain links TRBV4-1 to TRBJ2-1, with 10 bases identical to TRBD2. Germline CDR1 is MGHRA and CDR2 is YSYEKL. This CDR3 is built from 16 residues. Unmatched junction bases numbered 7, after V lost 3 bases and J lost 5 bases. The CDR3 region is CASSQISGGVNNEQFF. DNA of the CDR3: TGCGCCAGCAGCCAGATAAGCGGGGGGGTAAACAATGAGCAGTTCTTC.

This chain connects TRBV12-3 or TRBV12-4 to TRBJ1-5, with D possibly TRBD1 on 5 matching bases. CDR3 length: 14 residues. V gave up 7 bases and J gave up 7 bases, with 17 bases separating them. CDR3 in amino acids: CASTQRGGEQPQHF. The CDR3 DNA reads as TGTGCCAGCACCCAACGGGGAGGGGAGCAGCCCCAGCATTTT.

This rearrangement joins TRBV2 to TRBJ2-5, with TRBD2 matching over 8 bases. V gave up 7 bases and J gave up 2 bases; unmatched junction bases: 9. This CDR3 is built from 15 residues. Germline V gene sequence: CDR1 SNHLY, CDR2 FYNNEI. The CDR3 nucleotides read TGTGCCAGCACTTTATTCCGGGGGGGTCAAGAGACCCAGTACTTC. It codes for CASTLFRGGQETQYF.

This clonotype was found many times. This chain uses TRBV24-1 with TRBJ1-2; the D is unclear. The CDR3 sequence is 12 residues long. The V gene lost 5 bases and the J gene lost 8 bases, with 11 bases spanning the gap. Germline V gives CDR1 KGHDR, CDR2 SFDVKD. CDR3 residues: CATSASTGGYTF. Written as DNA, the CDR3 is TGTGCCACCAGTGCATCAACTGGGGGCTACACCTTC.

This clonotype was seen more than once but under ten times. The chain couples TRBV10-3 to TRBJ2-5, with 8 bases that match TRBD1. The CDR3 runs to 14 residues. Germline lookup yields CDR1 ENHRY and CDR2 SYGVKD. Losses at the gene ends were 6 bases for V and 2 bases for J; bases not matched to a gene: 5. The CDR3 protein is CAIRDRVGQETQYF. The CDR3 DNA reads as TGTGCCATCAGGGACAGGGTAGGACAAGAGACCCAGTACTTC.

This chain joins TRBV2 and TRBJ1-5; 7 positions agree with TRBD1. CDR1 is SNHLY, CDR2 FYNNEI, per germline. V trimming: 4 bases; J trimming: 6 bases; junction bases outside the gene matches: 6. This CDR3 has 14 amino acids. CDR3 sequence: CASSVEGASQPQHF. The CDR3, as DNA: TGTGCCAGCAGTGTGGAGGGGGCAAGTCAGCCCCAGCATTTT.

CDR3 in amino acids: CASSQYRGTGSQGGNTQYF. The CDR3 nucleotides are TGTGCCAGCAGCCAATACCGAGGTACTGGGAGTCAGGGAGGCAATACGCAGTATTTT. The genes are TRBV4-2 and TRBJ2-3, with D possibly matching TRBD2 (6 bases). This CDR3 comprises 19 residues. Germline V gene sequence: CDR1 LGHNA, CDR2 YNFKEQ. V was trimmed by 2 bases and J by 7 bases, leaving 28 bases between them.

The rearrangement joins TRBV7-2 to TRBJ2-1; 9 bases fit TRBD2. This CDR3 comprises 18 residues. Looked up from germline, CDR1 is SGHTA and CDR2 is FQGNSA. V lost 0 bases and J lost 4; bases outside the gene matches: 10. CDR3 loop: CASSLAPWRGGPYNEQFF. In DNA form, the CDR3 reads TGTGCCAGCAGCTTAGCGCCTTGGCGGGGGGGACCTTACAATGAGCAGTTCTTC.

A note on this clonotype: At one end, the junction sequence differs from germline, possibly due to a read error. The gene calls are TRBV4-1 and TRBJ1-1; D not certain. Germline V CDR1 and CDR2: MGHRA, YSYEKL. The CDR3 runs 15 residues. The CDR3 nucleotides read TGCGCCGGCAGCCATATTGGAACCAAGAACACTGAAGCTTTCTTT. It specifies CAGSHIGTKNTEAFF.

This chain joins TRBV6-2 or TRBV6-3 and TRBJ1-2, with a tentative D call TRBD1 (5 bases). Germline lookup yields CDR1 MNHEY and CDR2 SVGEGT. The V end lost 7 bases, the J end lost 0 bases, and 15 bases lay between the germline ends. This CDR3 has 15 residues. This CDR3 reads CASIDRDPANYGYTF. DNA for the CDR3: TGTGCCAGCATCGACCGGGACCCCGCTAACTATGGCTACACCTTC.

The genes are TRBV27 and TRBJ1-6; no clear D. CDR1 is MNHEY, CDR2 SMNVEV, per germline (reference sequence). The CDR3 is 14 amino acids. Trimming took off 0 bases at V and 9 bases at J, with 9 bases between the two ends. CDR3 bases: TGTGCCAGCAGTTTATCGGCAGTTAGTTCACCCCTCCACTTT. It codes for CASSLSAVSSPLHF.

This clonotype appeared once. The chain employs TRBV5-1 and TRBJ2-5; D is unclear. The V and J ends lost 4 bases and 6 bases respectively, with 16 bases between them. Germline CDR1 SGHRS, CDR2 YFSETQ. The length of the CDR3 is 14 residues. The CDR3 sequence is CASSQEPRMKTQYF. The CDR3 coding sequence is TGCGCCAGCAGCCAGGAACCCCGGATGAAGACCCAGTACTTC.

V is TRBV7-9 and J is TRBJ2-7; no reliable D call. CDR3 length: 14 amino acids. V shed 0 bases and J shed 2 bases, with 8 bases lying between them. Looked up from germline, CDR1 is SEHNR and CDR2 is FQNEAQ (reference sequence). CDR3 nucleotide sequence: TGTGCCAGCAGCTTAGCTTTGGCGCCCTACGAGCAGTACTTC. Protein product: CASSLALAPYEQYF.

Concerning this clonotype itself: The limits of the CDR3 on the DNA are not certain, so only TCRdb's listed CDR3 is given. CDR3 sequence reads: CASRLVASGNQETQDF. V gene TRBV13 combines with J gene TRBJ2-5; the table names TRBD2, a call not compared with the DNA. The germline V gene has CDR1 PRHDT and CDR2 FYEKMQ (reference sequence). The CDR3 is 16 amino acids long, termini counted.